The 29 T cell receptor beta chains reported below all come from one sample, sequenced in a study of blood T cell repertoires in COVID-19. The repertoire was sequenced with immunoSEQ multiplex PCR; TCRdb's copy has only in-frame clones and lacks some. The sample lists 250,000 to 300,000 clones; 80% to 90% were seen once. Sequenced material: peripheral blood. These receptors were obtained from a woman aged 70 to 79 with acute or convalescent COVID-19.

As DNA, the CDR3 is TGTGCCAGCTTAACAGAGAATTCACCCCTCCACTTT. This encodes CASLTENSPLHF. The chain links TRBV18 to TRBJ1-6; no firm D call. Germline V lookup: CDR1 KGHSH, CDR2 LQKENI. V shed 7 bases and J shed 7 bases, with 8 bases lying between them. The CDR3 loop spans 12 amino acids.

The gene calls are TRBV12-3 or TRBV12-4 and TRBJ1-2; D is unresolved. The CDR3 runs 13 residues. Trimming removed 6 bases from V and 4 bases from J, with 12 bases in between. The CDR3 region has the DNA TGTGCCAGCAGCGGAGGGTTCACCTATGGCTACACCTTC. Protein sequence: CASSGGFTYGYTF.

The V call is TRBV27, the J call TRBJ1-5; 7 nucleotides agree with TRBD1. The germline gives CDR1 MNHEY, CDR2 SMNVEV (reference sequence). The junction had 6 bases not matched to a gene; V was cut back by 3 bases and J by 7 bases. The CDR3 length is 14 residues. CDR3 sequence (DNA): TGTGCCAGCAGTTTCACAGGGGTCGGGCAGCCCCAGCATTTT. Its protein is CASSFTGVGQPQHF.

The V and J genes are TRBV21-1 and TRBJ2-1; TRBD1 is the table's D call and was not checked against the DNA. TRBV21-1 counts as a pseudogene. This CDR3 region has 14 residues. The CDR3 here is CASSNRVDSNEQFF. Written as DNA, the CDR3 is TGTGCCAGCAGCAACAGGGTTGATAGCAATGAGCAGTTCTTC.

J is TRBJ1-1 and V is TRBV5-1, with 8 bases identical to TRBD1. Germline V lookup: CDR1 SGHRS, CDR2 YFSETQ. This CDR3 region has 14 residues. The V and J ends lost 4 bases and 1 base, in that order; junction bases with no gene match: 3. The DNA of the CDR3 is TGCGCCAGCAGCCAGGGGGCCGGGAACACTGAAGCTTTCTTT. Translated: CASSQGAGNTEAFF. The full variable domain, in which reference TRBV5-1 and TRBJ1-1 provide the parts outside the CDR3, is KAGVTQTPRYLIKTRGQQVTLSCSPISGHRSVSWYQQTPGQGLQFLFEYFSETQRNKGNFPGRFSGRQFSNSRSEMNVSTLELGDSALYLCASSQGAGNTEAFFGQGTRLTVV.

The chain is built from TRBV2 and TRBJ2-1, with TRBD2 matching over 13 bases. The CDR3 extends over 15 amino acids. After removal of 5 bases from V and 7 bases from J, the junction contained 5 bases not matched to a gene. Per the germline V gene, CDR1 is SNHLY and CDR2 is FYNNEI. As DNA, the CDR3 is TGTGCCAGCAGTACTAGCGGGGGGGCCAGAAATGAGCAGTTCTTC. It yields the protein CASSTSGGARNEQFF. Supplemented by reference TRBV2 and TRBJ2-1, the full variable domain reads EPEVTQTPSHQVTQMGQEVILRCVPISNHLYFYWYRQILGQKVEFLVSFYNNEISEKSEIFDDQFSVERPDGSNFTLKIRSTKLEDSAMYFCASSTSGGARNEQFFGPGTRLTVL.

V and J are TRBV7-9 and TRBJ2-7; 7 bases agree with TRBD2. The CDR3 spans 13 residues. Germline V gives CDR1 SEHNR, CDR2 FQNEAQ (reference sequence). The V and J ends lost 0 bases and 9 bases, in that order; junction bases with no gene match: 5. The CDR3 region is CASSLAGGNGQYF. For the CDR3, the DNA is TGTGCCAGCAGCTTAGCCGGGGGGAACGGGCAGTACTTC.

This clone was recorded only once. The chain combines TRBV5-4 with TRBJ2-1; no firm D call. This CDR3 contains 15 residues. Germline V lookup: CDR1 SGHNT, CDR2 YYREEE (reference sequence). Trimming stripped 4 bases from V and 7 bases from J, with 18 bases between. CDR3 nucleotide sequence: TGTGCCAGCAGCGCACTTAAAGGAGTTCGAAATGAGCAGTTCTTC. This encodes CASSALKGVRNEQFF.

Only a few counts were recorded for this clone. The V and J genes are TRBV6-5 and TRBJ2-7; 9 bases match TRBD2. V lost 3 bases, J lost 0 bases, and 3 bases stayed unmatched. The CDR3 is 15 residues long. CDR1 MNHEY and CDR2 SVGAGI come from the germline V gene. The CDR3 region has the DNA TGTGCCAGCAGTTATCGCGGGGGGGCCTCCTACGAGCAGTACTTC. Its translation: CASSYRGGASYEQYF.

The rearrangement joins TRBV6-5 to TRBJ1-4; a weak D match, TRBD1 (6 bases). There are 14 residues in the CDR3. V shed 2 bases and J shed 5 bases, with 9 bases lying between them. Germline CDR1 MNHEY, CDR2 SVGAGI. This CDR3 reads CASSYLQGNEKLFF. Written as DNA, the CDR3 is TGTGCCAGCAGTTACCTCCAGGGGAATGAAAAACTGTTTTTT.

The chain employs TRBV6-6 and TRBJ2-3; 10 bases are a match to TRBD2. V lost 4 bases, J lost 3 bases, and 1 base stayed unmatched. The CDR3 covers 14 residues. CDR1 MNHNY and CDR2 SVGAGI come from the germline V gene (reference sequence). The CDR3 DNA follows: TGTGCCAGCAGTTCTAGCGGGGGTACAGATACGCAGTATTTT. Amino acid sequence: CASSSSGGTDTQYF.

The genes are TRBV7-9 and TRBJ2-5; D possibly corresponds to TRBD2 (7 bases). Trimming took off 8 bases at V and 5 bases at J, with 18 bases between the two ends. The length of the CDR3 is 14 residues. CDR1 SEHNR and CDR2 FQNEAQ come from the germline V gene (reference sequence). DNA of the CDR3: TGTGCCAGCCAGCGGGACATCCCACGGGAGACCCAGTACTTC. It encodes CASQRDIPRETQYF.

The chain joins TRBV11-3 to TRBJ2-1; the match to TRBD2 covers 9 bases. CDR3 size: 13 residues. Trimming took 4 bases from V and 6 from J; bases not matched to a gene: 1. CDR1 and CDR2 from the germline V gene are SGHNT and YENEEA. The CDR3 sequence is CASSYSGGNEQFF. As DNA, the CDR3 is TGTGCCAGCAGCTATAGCGGGGGCAATGAGCAGTTCTTC.

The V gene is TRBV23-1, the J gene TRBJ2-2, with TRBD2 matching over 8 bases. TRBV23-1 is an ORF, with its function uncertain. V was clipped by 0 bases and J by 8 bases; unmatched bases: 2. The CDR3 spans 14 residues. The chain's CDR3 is CASSQSAGEGELFF. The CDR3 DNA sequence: TGCGCCAGCAGTCAATCAGCGGGGGAGGGGGAGCTGTTTTTT.

The DNA of the CDR3 is TGTGCCTGGAGTGGAAACAGGGGGTCCTATAATTCACCCCTCCACTTT. This translates into CAWSGNRGSYNSPLHF. The chain combines TRBV30 with TRBJ1-6; TRBD1 agrees at 8 bases. The CDR3 spans 16 residues. Per the germline V gene, CDR1 is GTSNPN and CDR2 is SVGIG (reference sequence). With 1 base clipped from V and 1 base from J, the junction kept 3 bases outside the gene matches.

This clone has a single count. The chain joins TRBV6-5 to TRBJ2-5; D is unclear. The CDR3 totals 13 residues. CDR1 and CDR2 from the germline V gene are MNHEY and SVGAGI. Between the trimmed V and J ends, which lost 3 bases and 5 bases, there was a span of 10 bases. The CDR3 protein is CASSYRRLETQYF. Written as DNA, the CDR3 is TGTGCCAGCAGTTATCGTCGTTTGGAGACCCAGTACTTC.

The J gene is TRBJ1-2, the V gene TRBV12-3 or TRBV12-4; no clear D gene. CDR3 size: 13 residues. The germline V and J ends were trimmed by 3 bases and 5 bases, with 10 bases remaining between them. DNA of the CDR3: TGTGCCAGCAGTTTCGGTGAGGCTTATGGCTACACCTTC. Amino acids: CASSFGEAYGYTF.

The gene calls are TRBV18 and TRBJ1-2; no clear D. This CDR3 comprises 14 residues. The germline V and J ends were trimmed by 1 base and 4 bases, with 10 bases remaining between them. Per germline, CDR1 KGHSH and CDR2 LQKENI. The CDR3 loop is CASSPLGGSYGYTF. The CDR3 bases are TGTGCCAGCTCACCACTAGGAGGAAGCTATGGCTACACCTTC.

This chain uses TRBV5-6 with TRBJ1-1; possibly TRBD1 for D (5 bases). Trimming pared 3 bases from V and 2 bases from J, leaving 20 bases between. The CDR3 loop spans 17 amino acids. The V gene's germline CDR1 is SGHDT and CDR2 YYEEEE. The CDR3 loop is CASSSMGGAGTNTEAFF. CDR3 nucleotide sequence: TGTGCCAGCAGCTCGATGGGGGGAGCGGGAACTAACACTGAAGCTTTCTTT.

Here the CDR3 DNA reads TGTGCCAGCAGTCTCAGGACAGGGTTCGGTAATGAAAAACTGTTTTTT. It translates to CASSLRTGFGNEKLFF. The chain has TRBV27 and TRBJ1-4; 8 positions agree with TRBD1. With 5 bases clipped from V and 4 bases from J, the junction kept 9 bases outside the gene matches. Germline CDR1 MNHEY, CDR2 SMNVEV (reference sequence). The CDR3 spans 16 residues.

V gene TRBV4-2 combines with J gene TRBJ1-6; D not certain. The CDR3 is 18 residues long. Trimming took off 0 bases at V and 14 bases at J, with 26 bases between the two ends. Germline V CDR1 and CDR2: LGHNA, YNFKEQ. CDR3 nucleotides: TGTGCCAGCAGCCAAGAGACTTGGGCTGCGGGGAGATTGTTTGCCCTCCACTTT. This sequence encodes CASSQETWAAGRLFALHF.

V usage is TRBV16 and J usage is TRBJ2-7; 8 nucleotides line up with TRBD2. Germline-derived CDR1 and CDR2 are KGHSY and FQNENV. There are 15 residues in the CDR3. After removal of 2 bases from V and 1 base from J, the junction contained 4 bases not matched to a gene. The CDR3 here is CASSQGAGASYEQYF. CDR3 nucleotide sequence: TGTGCCAGCAGCCAAGGAGCGGGGGCTTCCTACGAGCAGTACTTC.

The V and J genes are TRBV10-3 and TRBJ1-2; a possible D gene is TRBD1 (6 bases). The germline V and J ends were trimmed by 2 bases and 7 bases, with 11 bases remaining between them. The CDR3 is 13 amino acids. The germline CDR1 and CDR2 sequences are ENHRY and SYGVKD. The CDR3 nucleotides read TGTGCCATCAGTGAGGGGGGGGCGCTTGGCTACACCTTC. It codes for CAISEGGALGYTF.

CDR3 DNA: TGTGCCAGCTCACGCGCGTCGCTTCGGGAGCAGTACTTC. Translation gives CASSRASLREQYF. The genes are TRBV18 and TRBJ2-7; D gene uncertain. CDR3 length: 13 amino acids. From germline, CDR1 is KGHSH and CDR2 LQKENI. The ends were cut back, 4 bases at V and 7 bases at J, with 14 bases in the middle.

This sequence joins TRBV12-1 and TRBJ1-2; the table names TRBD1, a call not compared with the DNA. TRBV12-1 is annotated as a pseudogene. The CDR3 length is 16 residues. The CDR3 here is CASWGRGRCNLRGYTF. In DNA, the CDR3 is TGTGCCAGCTGGGGCCGCGGCAGGTGCAACCTAAGGGGCTACACCTTC.

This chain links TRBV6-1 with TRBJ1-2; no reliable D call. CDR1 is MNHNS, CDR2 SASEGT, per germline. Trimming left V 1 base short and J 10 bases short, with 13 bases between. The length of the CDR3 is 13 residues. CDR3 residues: CASSEGTATYYTF. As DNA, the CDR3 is TGTGCCAGCAGTGAAGGAACAGCCACCTACTACACCTTC.

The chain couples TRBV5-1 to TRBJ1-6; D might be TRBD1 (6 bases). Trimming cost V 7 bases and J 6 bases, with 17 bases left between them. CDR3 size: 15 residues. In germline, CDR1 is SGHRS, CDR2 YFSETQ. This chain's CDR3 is CASSWGRGGNSPLHF. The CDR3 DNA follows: TGCGCCAGCTCCTGGGGGAGGGGGGGTAATTCACCCCTCCACTTT.

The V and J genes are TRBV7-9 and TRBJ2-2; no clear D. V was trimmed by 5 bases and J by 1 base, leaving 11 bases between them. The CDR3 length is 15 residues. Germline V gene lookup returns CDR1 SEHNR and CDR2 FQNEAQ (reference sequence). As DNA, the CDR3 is TGTGCCAGCAGCCCCTCCGTTAGGAACACCGGGGAGCTGTTTTTT. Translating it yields CASSPSVRNTGELFF.

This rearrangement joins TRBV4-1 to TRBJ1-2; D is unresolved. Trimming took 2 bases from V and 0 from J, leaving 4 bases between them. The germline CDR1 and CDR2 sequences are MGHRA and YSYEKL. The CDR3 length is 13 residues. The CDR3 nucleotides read TGCGCCAGCAGCCAACTAGCTAACTATGGCTACACCTTC. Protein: CASSQLANYGYTF.